One T cell receptor (beta chain) is described in this entry. The sample comes from a study of blood T cell repertoires in COVID-19. Looking at the study overall: From the United States, Italy and Spain came samples of acute and convalescent COVID-19. Sources were T cells, B-cell-depleted T cells, or PBMCs; the material itself was cDNA or gDNA.

The germline V gene has CDR1 MNHEY and CDR2 SVGAGI. V lost 0 bases to trimming and J lost 6 bases; unmatched junction nucleotides: 5. This CDR3 is 15 amino acids long. As handled by the study authors: Quantification of nucleated cells was approximated via reference gene primer amplification. Generated by immunoSEQ multiplex PCR, the TCRdb table keeps only in-frame clones and is missing some. Clonal size and the V and J genes are those of that table, whereas D and trimming came from the DNA. The sample comprises about 180,000 clones, approximately 89% of which are singletons, and about 4.1% rests with the top ten.

V and J are TRBV6-5 and TRBJ2-1, with 7 bases aligning to TRBD2. The sample comprised peripheral blood. The clonotype was recovered from a woman in her twenties or thirties with acute or convalescent COVID-19. CDR3 region: CASSYSAGASNEQFF. CDR3 in DNA: TGTGCCAGCAGTTACTCTGCGGGAGCCTCCAATGAGCAGTTCTTC.